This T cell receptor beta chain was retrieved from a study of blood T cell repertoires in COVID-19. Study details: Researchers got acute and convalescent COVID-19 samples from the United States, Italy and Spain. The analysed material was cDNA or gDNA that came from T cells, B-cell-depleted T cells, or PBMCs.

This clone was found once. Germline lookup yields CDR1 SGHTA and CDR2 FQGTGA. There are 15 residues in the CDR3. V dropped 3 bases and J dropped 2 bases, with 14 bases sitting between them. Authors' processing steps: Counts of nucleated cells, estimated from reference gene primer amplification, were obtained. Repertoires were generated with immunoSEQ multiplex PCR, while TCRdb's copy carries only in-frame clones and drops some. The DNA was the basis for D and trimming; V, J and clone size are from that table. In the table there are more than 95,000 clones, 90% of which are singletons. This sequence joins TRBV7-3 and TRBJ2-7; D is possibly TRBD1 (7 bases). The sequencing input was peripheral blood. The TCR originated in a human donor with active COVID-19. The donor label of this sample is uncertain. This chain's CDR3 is CASSLQGGITYEQYF. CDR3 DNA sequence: TGTGCCAGCAGCTTGCAGGGGGGTATAACCTACGAGCAGTACTTC.